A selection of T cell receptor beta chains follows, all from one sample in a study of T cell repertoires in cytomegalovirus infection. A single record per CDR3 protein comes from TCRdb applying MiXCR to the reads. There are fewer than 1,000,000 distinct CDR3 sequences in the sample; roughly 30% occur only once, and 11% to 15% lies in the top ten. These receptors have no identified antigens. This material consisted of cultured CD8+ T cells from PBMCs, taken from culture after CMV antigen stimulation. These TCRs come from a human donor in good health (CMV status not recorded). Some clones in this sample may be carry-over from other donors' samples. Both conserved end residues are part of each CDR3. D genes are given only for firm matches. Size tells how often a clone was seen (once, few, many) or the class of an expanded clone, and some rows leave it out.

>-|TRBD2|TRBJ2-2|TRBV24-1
TGTGCCACCAGTGATCTGCGGGGGAACGTTCAGGCCGGGGAGCTGTTTTTT
CATSDLRGNVQAGELFF
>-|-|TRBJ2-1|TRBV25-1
TGTGCCAGCAGTGTGTTGCGGGATGAGCAGTTCTTC
CASSVLRDEQFF
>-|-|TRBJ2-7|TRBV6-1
TGTGCCAGCAGTGAACAGGGAGTATTCTCCTACGAGCAGTACTTC
CASSEQGVFSYEQYF
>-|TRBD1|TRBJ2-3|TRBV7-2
TGTGCCAGCAGCTTCCTGACAGGGGGCGTCACAGATACGCAGTATTTT
CASSFLTGGVTDTQYF
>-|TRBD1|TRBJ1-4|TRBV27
TGTGCCAGCAGTCCCCCCGGACAGGGGGTTCTGTTTTTT
CASSPPGQGVLFF
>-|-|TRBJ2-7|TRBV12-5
TGTGCTAGTGGTTTGGTAGTTGGGGGAGGGCAGTACTTC
CASGLVVGGGQYF
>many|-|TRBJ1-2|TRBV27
TGTGCCAGCAGCTTCGGACAGTCCTATGGCTACACCTTC
CASSFGQSYGYTF
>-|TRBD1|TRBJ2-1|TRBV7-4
TGTGCCAGCAGCAGTAGGGACAGCCCTCCGGGTAGGGGTACGTATGAGCAGTTCTTC
CASSSRDSPPGRGTYEQFF
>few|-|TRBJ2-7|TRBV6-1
TGTGCCAGCAGTGAATTGGGGGAAGAGTACTTC
CASSELGEEYF
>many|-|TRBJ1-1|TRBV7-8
TGTGCCAGCAGCTCCGGGGGACTGAGTGAAGCTTTCTTT
CASSSGGLSEAFF
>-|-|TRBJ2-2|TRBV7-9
TGTGCCAGCAGCTTAGTCGACCCCAATGACGGGGAGCTGTTTTTT
CASSLVDPNDGELFF
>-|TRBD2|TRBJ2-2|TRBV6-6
TGTGCCAACAGTGCCGGGACTAAAAACACCGGGGAGCTGTTTTTT
CANSAGTKNTGELFF
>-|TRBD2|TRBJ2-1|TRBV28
TGTGCCAGCAGACCTGTTGCTAGCGGGACCTTATCCTACAATGAGCAGTTCTTC
CASRPVASGTLSYNEQFF
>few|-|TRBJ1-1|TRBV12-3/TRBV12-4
TGTGCCAGCAGGCGACAGAGCTCAATGAACACTGAAGCTTTCTTT
CASRRQSSMNTEAFF
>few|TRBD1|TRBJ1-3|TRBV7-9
TGTGCCAGCAGTCGAGCCGGGACAGGGGTAACTGGAAACACCATATATTTT
CASSRAGTGVTGNTIYF
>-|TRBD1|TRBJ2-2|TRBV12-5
TGTGCTAGTGGTTTGGTACAAGGGGGCAGAGGTGGTTTTGACACCGGGGAGCTGTTTTTT
CASGLVQGGRGGFDTGELFF
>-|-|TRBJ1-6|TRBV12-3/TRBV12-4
TGTGCCAGCAGTCAGCAAGGGGCTGACAGGAGGAATTCACCCCTCCACTTT
CASSQQGADRRNSPLHF
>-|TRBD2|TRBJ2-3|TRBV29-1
TGCAGCGTTGACCCTAGCGGTGATGGCACAGATACGCAGTATTTT
CSVDPSGDGTDTQYF
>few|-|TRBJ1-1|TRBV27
TGTGCCAGCAGTTTATCGGGCAGAATGAACACTGAAGCTTTCTTT
CASSLSGRMNTEAFF
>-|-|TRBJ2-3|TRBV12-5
TGTGCTAGTGGCCCGGGACCTAGCACAGATACGCAGTATTTT
CASGPGPSTDTQYF
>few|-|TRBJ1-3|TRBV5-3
TGTGCCAGCCATACCGGGTGGGGGAAGTCTGGAAACACCATATATTTT
CASHTGWGKSGNTIYF
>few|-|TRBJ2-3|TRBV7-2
TGTGCCAGCAGCTTTATTAGGAGCACAGATACGCAGTATTTT
CASSFIRSTDTQYF
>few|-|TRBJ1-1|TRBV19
TGTGCCAGTAGTTCCCAAGAAGAGCCAAACACTGAAGCTTTCTTT
CASSSQEEPNTEAFF
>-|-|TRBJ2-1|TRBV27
TGTGCCAGCGGCCCCCTTGTGAGCTCCTACAATGAGCAGTTCTTC
CASGPLVSSYNEQFF
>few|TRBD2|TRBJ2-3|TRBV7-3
TGTGCCAGCAGCTTAAGACTAGCGGGGGGAAAGGATACGCAGTATTTT
CASSLRLAGGKDTQYF
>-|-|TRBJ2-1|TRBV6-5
TGTGCCAGCAGCTTTGGGGAGGACTCCCCCAGCAATGAGCAGTTCTTC
CASSFGEDSPSNEQFF
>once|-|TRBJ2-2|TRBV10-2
TGCGCCAGCAGGGATGGGGGGGAGCTGTTTTTT
CASRDGGELFF
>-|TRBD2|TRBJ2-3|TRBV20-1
TGCAGTGCTAGGGCTACTAGCGGGGATGATACGCAGTATTTT
CSARATSGDDTQYF
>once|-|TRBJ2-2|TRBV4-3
TGCGCCAGCAGCCAAGAGAGGGCGGCAGGGAACACCGGGGAGCTGTTTTTT
CASSQERAAGNTGELFF
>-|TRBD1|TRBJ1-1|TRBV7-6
TGTGCCAGCAGCTCCCTGGGCAGGGGGGACACTGAAGCTTTCTTT
CASSSLGRGDTEAFF
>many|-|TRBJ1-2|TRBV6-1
TGTGCCAGCAGTGACCCAGGGGCTCCTCGTAATGGCTACACCTTC
CASSDPGAPRNGYTF
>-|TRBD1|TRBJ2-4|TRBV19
TGTGCCAGTAGTAACATACAGGGGGACGCCAAAAACATTCAGTACTTC
CASSNIQGDAKNIQYF
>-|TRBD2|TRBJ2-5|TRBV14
TGTGCCAGCAGCCCGCCGCGGGGGGCCGGGCAAGAGACCCAGTACTTC
CASSPPRGAGQETQYF
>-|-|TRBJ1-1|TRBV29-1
TGCAGCGTTGAAGATCAGGGTTTCACTGAAGCTTTCTTT
CSVEDQGFTEAFF
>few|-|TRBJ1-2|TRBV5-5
TGTGCCAGCAGCTTGGGACGCCGACCTAACTATGGCTACACCTTC
CASSLGRRPNYGYTF
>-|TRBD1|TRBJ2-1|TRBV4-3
TGCGCCAGCAGCCACCAGTTGGGGGGACAGGGAGGGAGGGATGAGCAGTTCTTC
CASSHQLGGQGGRDEQFF
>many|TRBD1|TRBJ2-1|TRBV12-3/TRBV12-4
TGTGCCAGCAGTTTTGGGACAGAGTACAATGAGCAGTTCTTC
CASSFGTEYNEQFF
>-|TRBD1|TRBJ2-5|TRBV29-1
TGCAGCGTCCCGGACAGGGGGGTGACCCAGTACTTC
CSVPDRGVTQYF
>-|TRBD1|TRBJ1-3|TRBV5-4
TGTGCCAGCAGCCTAAGGACAGGGCCCCTCTCTGGAAACACCATATATTTT
CASSLRTGPLSGNTIYF
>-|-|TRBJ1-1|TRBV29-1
TGCAGCGTTGGGAACCCGGGACACAAAGAAGCTTTCTTT
CSVGNPGHKEAFF
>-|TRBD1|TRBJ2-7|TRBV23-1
TGTGCCAGCAGTCAACTGGACAGGGAAATAGGATCCTACGAGCAGTACTTC
CASSQLDREIGSYEQYF
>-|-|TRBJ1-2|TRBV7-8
TGTGCCAGCAGCAGCAGGGTTGATGGCTATGGCTACACCTTC
CASSSRVDGYGYTF
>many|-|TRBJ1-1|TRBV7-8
TGTGCCAGCAGCTACGAACCTGGGACGAACACTGAAGCTTTCTTT
CASSYEPGTNTEAFF
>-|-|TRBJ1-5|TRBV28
TGTGCCAGCAGCCTATCTCCGGGGACGTATCAGCCCCAGCATTTT
CASSLSPGTYQPQHF
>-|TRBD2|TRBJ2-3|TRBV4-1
TGCGCCAGCAGCCAAGATTGGGGGTTGCTAGCGGCAAAGAGCGCAGATACGCAGTATTTT
CASSQDWGLLAAKSADTQYF
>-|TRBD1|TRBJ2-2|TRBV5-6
TGTGCCAGCAGCTTGGCTGAGGGGACAGGGGACACCGGGGAGCTGTTTTTT
CASSLAEGTGDTGELFF
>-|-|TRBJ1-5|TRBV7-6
TGTGCCAGCAGCAACGACGATCAGCCCCAGCATTTT
CASSNDDQPQHF
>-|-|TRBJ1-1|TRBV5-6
TGTGCCAGCGGATACAGGGAGAACACTGAAGCTTTCTTT
CASGYRENTEAFF
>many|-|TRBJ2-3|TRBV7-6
TGTGCCAGCAGCCGCTATAGCCCGACAGATACGCAGTATTTT
CASSRYSPTDTQYF
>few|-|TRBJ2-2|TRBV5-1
TGCGCCAGCAGCGACGGGGAGCTGTTTTTT
CASSDGELFF
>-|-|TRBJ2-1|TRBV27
TGTGCCAGCAGTTTACCGAGCAGCAGCAATGAGCAGTTCTTC
CASSLPSSSNEQFF
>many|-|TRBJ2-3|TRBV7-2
TGTGCCAGCAGCTTAGGGGGCACTGGATGGACGGCAGATACGCAGTATTTT
CASSLGGTGWTADTQYF